This TCR beta chain is drawn from a study of response to subunit inactivated influenza vaccine. Study-wide points: Researchers suggested that each seasonal influenza vaccination recruits few new T cells.

From the RT-PCR reads, TCRdb called clonotypes with MiXCR, one entry per CDR3 protein. This sample has about 500,000 distinct CDR3 sequences, with approximately 15% found just once. This clonotype has just a few counts. The antigen remains undetermined. The CDR3 is 15 residues long. From germline, CDR1 is SEHNR and CDR2 FQNEAQ (reference sequence). V trimming: 6 bases; J trimming: 4 bases; junction bases outside the gene matches: 7. The V gene is TRBV7-9, the J gene TRBJ2-2; 8 nucleotides agree with TRBD1. The sequence came from a man in his fifties or sixties who received an inactivated influenza vaccine. The sequences come from CD4+ T cells sorted from PBMCs, collected about 23 months after vaccination. CDR3 region: CASREDRGLTGELFF. CDR3 nucleotides: TGTGCCAGCAGAGAAGACAGGGGTCTCACCGGGGAGCTGTTTTTT. The full variable domain, rest sourced from reference TRBV7-9 and TRBJ2-2, is DTGVSQNPRHKITKRGQNVTFRCDPISEHNRLYWYRQTLGQGPEFLTYFQNEAQLEKSRLLSDRFSAERPKGSFSTLEIQRTEQGDSAMYLCASREDRGLTGELFFGEGSRLTVL.